This is a list of T cell receptor beta chains from one sample in a study of blood T cell repertoires in COVID-19. The protocol was immunoSEQ multiplex PCR, while the TCRdb copy is restricted to in-frame clones and leaves out a portion. Among about 440,000 clones listed, around nine tenths were seen once. Source material: peripheral blood. The receptors derive from a woman in her 30s with acute or convalescent COVID-19. CDR3s include the opening cysteine and the closing phenylalanine or tryptophan. Fields, in order: V gene, J gene, D gene, clone size, CDR3 DNA, CDR3 protein. The D gene is left open where the match is weak. Not every row has a clone size; where given, it reads once, few, many or a size class.

v_call: TRBV7-8; j_call: TRBJ2-7; d_call: .; clone_size: .; cdr3_nt: TGTGCCAGCAGCTTATGGTTCGGCCAGGGGCCCCGTCAGGGGTACTACGAGCAGTACTTC; cdr3_aa: CASSLWFGQGPRQGYYEQYF
v_call: TRBV9; j_call: TRBJ2-5; d_call: TRBD2; clone_size: .; cdr3_nt: TGTGCCAGCAGCGGCTTTGCGGGGGGACGGAGTGGCCAAGAGACCCAGTACTTC; cdr3_aa: CASSGFAGGRSGQETQYF
v_call: TRBV7-2; j_call: TRBJ1-1; d_call: .; clone_size: .; cdr3_nt: TGTGCCAGCAGCTTAATAACAGTAACTGAAGCTTTCTTT; cdr3_aa: CASSLITVTEAFF
v_call: TRBV28; j_call: TRBJ1-2; d_call: TRBD1; clone_size: .; cdr3_nt: TGTGCCAGCAGCCCTGGGACAGGGGGCGCGGGAGGCTACACCTTC; cdr3_aa: CASSPGTGGAGGYTF
v_call: TRBV30; j_call: TRBJ1-2; d_call: .; clone_size: .; cdr3_nt: TGTGCCTGGAGCTCAAGGGGGTTGGGCTATGGCTACACCTTC; cdr3_aa: CAWSSRGLGYGYTF
v_call: TRBV10-3; j_call: TRBJ2-7; d_call: .; clone_size: .; cdr3_nt: TGTGCCATCAGTGAGTCTGAAATATTATCCGGACAGATGGAGCAGTACTTC; cdr3_aa: CAISESEILSGQMEQYF
v_call: TRBV28; j_call: TRBJ2-5; d_call: TRBD1; clone_size: .; cdr3_nt: TGTGCCAGCAGACCTGACAGGGAAAAGGAGACCCAGTACTTC; cdr3_aa: CASRPDREKETQYF
v_call: TRBV28; j_call: TRBJ2-4; d_call: TRBD1; clone_size: .; cdr3_nt: TGTGCCAGCAGTCCCCGGGACAGCCCAGCCAAAAACATTCAGTACTTC; cdr3_aa: CASSPRDSPAKNIQYF
v_call: TRBV5-6; j_call: TRBJ2-1; d_call: TRBD2; clone_size: .; cdr3_nt: TGTGCCAGCAGTCCTACTAGCGCCTACAATGAGCAGTTCTTC; cdr3_aa: CASSPTSAYNEQFF
v_call: TRBV28; j_call: TRBJ2-2; d_call: .; clone_size: once; cdr3_nt: TGTGCCAGCAGTTTATCGGCGGCGGCGGGCACCGGGGAGCTGTTTTTT; cdr3_aa: CASSLSAAAGTGELFF
v_call: TRBV18; j_call: TRBJ1-5; d_call: .; clone_size: once; cdr3_nt: TGTGCCAGCTCAATGGGGGGGTATCAGCCCCAGCATTTT; cdr3_aa: CASSMGGYQPQHF
v_call: TRBV9; j_call: TRBJ2-1; d_call: TRBD1; clone_size: .; cdr3_nt: TGTGCCAGCAGCGTAGAGGGACAGGGGCCTGAGGGAAGGAATGAGCAGTTCTTC; cdr3_aa: CASSVEGQGPEGRNEQFF
v_call: TRBV11-2; j_call: TRBJ1-5; d_call: TRBD1; clone_size: .; cdr3_nt: TGTGCCAGACAGGGGGCAGATCAGCCCCAGCATTTT; cdr3_aa: CARQGADQPQHF
v_call: TRBV6-1; j_call: TRBJ2-7; d_call: TRBD2; clone_size: few; cdr3_nt: TGTGCCAGCAGTGAGGCGGGAGCCTCCACTTTC; cdr3_aa: CASSEAGASTF
v_call: TRBV10-3; j_call: TRBJ2-7; d_call: .; clone_size: .; cdr3_nt: TGTGCCATCAGTGAAGTCGGGGGACCCCCGGAGCAGTACTTC; cdr3_aa: CAISEVGGPPEQYF
v_call: TRBV28; j_call: TRBJ1-6; d_call: .; clone_size: .; cdr3_nt: TGTGCCAGCAGTTTGGGGACACTCTATAATTCACCCCTCCACTTT; cdr3_aa: CASSLGTLYNSPLHF
v_call: TRBV28; j_call: TRBJ2-5; d_call: TRBD2; clone_size: .; cdr3_nt: TGTGCCAGCAGTCGGGGGGGGGCGCGAGAGACCCAGTACTTC; cdr3_aa: CASSRGGARETQYF
v_call: TRBV6-5; j_call: TRBJ2-7; d_call: .; clone_size: .; cdr3_nt: TGTGCCAGCAGTTACTCGATTCAGCGTAGGTACGAGCAGTACTTC; cdr3_aa: CASSYSIQRRYEQYF
v_call: TRBV29-1; j_call: TRBJ1-1; d_call: .; clone_size: .; cdr3_nt: TGCAGCGGCGGGCAGAACACTGAAGCTTTCTTT; cdr3_aa: CSGGQNTEAFF
v_call: TRBV2; j_call: TRBJ2-1; d_call: .; clone_size: once; cdr3_nt: TGTGCCAGCAGTGATGGGCGTAATGAGCAGTTCTTC; cdr3_aa: CASSDGRNEQFF
v_call: TRBV27; j_call: TRBJ1-1; d_call: .; clone_size: .; cdr3_nt: TGTGCCAGCAGTTCCAGGGGGAACACTGAAGCTTTCTTT; cdr3_aa: CASSSRGNTEAFF
v_call: TRBV11-2; j_call: TRBJ2-7; d_call: TRBD1; clone_size: .; cdr3_nt: TGTGCCAGCAGCTTAGTCGGGGACAGGGGAGACGAGCAGTACTTC; cdr3_aa: CASSLVGDRGDEQYF
v_call: TRBV14; j_call: TRBJ1-2; d_call: .; clone_size: .; cdr3_nt: TGTGCCAGCAGCCCTACAGGGCCGTATGGCTACACCTTC; cdr3_aa: CASSPTGPYGYTF
v_call: TRBV27; j_call: TRBJ1-2; d_call: .; clone_size: .; cdr3_nt: TGTGCCAGCAGTTTATCGCGGGGTGGGTCGAATCGCGAAGGCTACACCTTC; cdr3_aa: CASSLSRGGSNREGYTF
v_call: TRBV6-5; j_call: TRBJ2-1; d_call: TRBD2; clone_size: .; cdr3_nt: TGTGCCAGCAGACCGGGCGGGGGTTCTGAGCAGTTCTTC; cdr3_aa: CASRPGGGSEQFF
v_call: TRBV2; j_call: TRBJ1-5; d_call: .; clone_size: .; cdr3_nt: TGTGCCAGCAATCTCCGGGGACACGGTCAGCCCCAGCATTTT; cdr3_aa: CASNLRGHGQPQHF
v_call: TRBV10-2; j_call: TRBJ1-1; d_call: TRBD1; clone_size: .; cdr3_nt: TGCGCCACCCGACAGGGGTTGAACACTGAAGCTTTCTTT; cdr3_aa: CATRQGLNTEAFF
v_call: TRBV10-3; j_call: TRBJ2-7; d_call: .; clone_size: .; cdr3_nt: TGTGCCATCAGTGAGTCCCCGGTCGCCGAGCAGTACTTC; cdr3_aa: CAISESPVAEQYF
v_call: TRBV5-1; j_call: TRBJ1-5; d_call: .; clone_size: .; cdr3_nt: TGCGCCAGCAGCTCGACGGGGTTGAGCGATCAGCCCCAGCATTTT; cdr3_aa: CASSSTGLSDQPQHF
v_call: TRBV3-1/TRBV3-2; j_call: TRBJ2-2; d_call: .; clone_size: .; cdr3_nt: TGTGCCAGCAGCCAAAGTCTCTCCGGGGTCTGGGGCACCGGGGAGCTGTTTTTT; cdr3_aa: CASSQSLSGVWGTGELFF